These T cell receptor beta chains were read from a single sample in a study of blood T cells in healthy people across ages. TCRdb re-derived calls from the 5' RACE reads in MiXCR, one entry per CDR3 protein. This table holds about 560,000 distinct CDR3 sequences, roughly a quarter found once. These same records also appear under a second study, on T cells of mothers and their children.

Sequences were obtained from blood. All receptors come from a boy aged 2-15 years in good health. Each CDR3 is given with its conserved first and last residue. The D gene is left open where the match is weak. A clone size is listed for some rows: how often the clone was seen (once, few, many), or a class if it is expanded.

len | j_gene | v_gene | d_gene | abundance | CDR3nt | CDR3aa
20 | TRBJ2-2 | TRBV7-3 | TRBD2 | . | TGTGCCAGCAGCCCCTATCCCGGACTAGCGGGGGGCCAGAACACCGGGGAGCTGTTTTTT | CASSPYPGLAGGQNTGELFF
14 | TRBJ2-1 | TRBV20-1 | TRBD2 | many | TGCAGTGCTAGTAGCGGGAGCCTCGGCAATGAGCAGTTCTTC | CSASSGSLGNEQFF
14 | TRBJ1-1 | TRBV6-6 | . | . | TGTGCCAGCAGTGTGGGACTCACGAACACTGAAGCTTTCTTT | CASSVGLTNTEAFF
17 | TRBJ2-7 | TRBV6-5 | TRBD1 | few | TGTGCCAGCAGTTATGACCCAGGACAGGGAGGAGGCCACGAGCAGTACTTC | CASSYDPGQGGGHEQYF
13 | TRBJ2-7 | TRBV29-1 | . | . | TGCAGCGTTGTCCTCGTGGGGAGTCGGGAGCAGTACTTC | CSVVLVGSREQYF
16 | TRBJ2-5 | TRBV11-2 | TRBD2 | . | TGTGCCAGCAGCTCCGGGGCTAGCGGGGGTAAAGAGGCCCAGTACTTC | CASSSGASGGKEAQYF
19 | TRBJ2-7 | TRBV20-1 | TRBD1 | few | TGCAGTGCCGAGCCGGGACAGGGGAGTCAGTCGGGGCTAGGCTACGAGCAGTACTTC | CSAEPGQGSQSGLGYEQYF
16 | TRBJ1-1 | TRBV27 | TRBD1 | few | TGTGCCAGCAGAATTCAGGGGGCGGGAGGCCGCACTGAAGCTTTCTTT | CASRIQGAGGRTEAFF
15 | TRBJ2-3 | TRBV19 | TRBD2 | . | TGTGCCAGTAGTGACGCGGGAGGTGGCACAGATACGCAGTATTTT | CASSDAGGGTDTQYF
15 | TRBJ2-1 | TRBV7-9 | TRBD2 | . | TGTGCCAGCAGCGTTACTAGCGGGGTCTACAATGAGCAGTTCTTC | CASSVTSGVYNEQFF
14 | TRBJ1-5 | TRBV12-3/TRBV12-4 | . | . | TGTGCCAGCAGCAGGGAGTATAGCAATCAGCCCCAGCATTTT | CASSREYSNQPQHF
14 | TRBJ2-3 | TRBV6-2/TRBV6-3 | . | once | TGTGCCAGCAGCTTCAGAGATAACACAGATACGCAGTATTTT | CASSFRDNTDTQYF
14 | TRBJ1-4 | TRBV28 | . | few | TGTGCCAGCAGAATCCTCGATTCGGGTGAAAAACTGTTTTTT | CASRILDSGEKLFF
12 | TRBJ2-5 | TRBV29-1 | . | . | TGCAGCGTTGCTCCGGCGCAAGAGACCCAGTACTTC | CSVAPAQETQYF
15 | TRBJ2-7 | TRBV20-1 | . | . | TGCAGTGCTGGGGGGGCCAGCCGGAATTATGGCGAGCAGTACTTC | CSAGGASRNYGEQYF
12 | TRBJ2-7 | TRBV12-3/TRBV12-4 | TRBD1 | many | TGTGCCAGCAGTTTCAGGGGGTACGAGCAGTACTTC | CASSFRGYEQYF
14 | TRBJ2-7 | TRBV10-3 | . | . | TGTGCCATCAGTGCCCGTGGGTCGACCTACGAGCAGTACTTC | CAISARGSTYEQYF
13 | TRBJ2-7 | TRBV20-1 | . | . | TGCAGTGCCCCGGGACCCCTGGCCTACGAGCAGTACTTC | CSAPGPLAYEQYF
12 | TRBJ2-2 | TRBV20-1 | . | few | TGCAGTGCTAGCGGATATGGCGGGGAGCTGTTTTTT | CSASGYGGELFF
16 | TRBJ1-1 | TRBV7-9 | TRBD1 | . | TGTGCCAGCATCCAACCCGGGACAGGAAAAAACACTGAAGCTTTCTTT | CASIQPGTGKNTEAFF
17 | TRBJ2-1 | TRBV7-9 | TRBD2 | few | TGTGCCAGCAGTAGACTAGCGGGGGGGCTGGGCGAAAATGAGCAGTTCTTC | CASSRLAGGLGENEQFF
12 | TRBJ1-1 | TRBV30 | . | few | TGTGCCTGGAGCGAAGTGGTGCGGGGGGCTTTCTTT | CAWSEVVRGAFF
16 | TRBJ2-1 | TRBV6-6 | TRBD2 | . | TGTGCCAGCAGTTACGGAGGACTAGCTGCCGGCAATGAGCAGTTCTTC | CASSYGGLAAGNEQFF
13 | TRBJ1-1 | TRBV6-2/TRBV6-3 | . | . | TGTGCCAGCTACCAGGGAGGAGACACTGAAGCTTTCTTT | CASYQGGDTEAFF
17 | TRBJ2-5 | TRBV20-1 | TRBD2 | . | TGCAGTGCTAGAAACCCGACTAGCGGGGGGCGAGTGGAGACCCAGTACTTC | CSARNPTSGGRVETQYF
13 | TRBJ1-2 | TRBV12-3/TRBV12-4 | TRBD1 | . | TGTGCCAGCAGCCGGACAGGGTTCTATGGCTACACCTTC | CASSRTGFYGYTF
16 | TRBJ1-2 | TRBV20-1 | TRBD1 | few | TGCAGTGCTATAGACCCGGGACAGCCCCTAGACTATGGCTACACCTTC | CSAIDPGQPLDYGYTF
13 | TRBJ2-5 | TRBV15 | . | few | TGTGCCACCAGCGCGTCGTGGGGGGAGACCCAGTACTTC | CATSASWGETQYF
13 | TRBJ2-6 | TRBV12-3/TRBV12-4 | . | many | TGTGCCAGCAGTCCTAGAGGGGCCAACGTCCTGACTTTC | CASSPRGANVLTF
14 | TRBJ2-3 | TRBV9 | . | . | TGTGCCAGCAGCGTGAGCGGTAAACTAGATACGCAGTATTTT | CASSVSGKLDTQYF
13 | TRBJ1-5 | TRBV24-1 | . | . | TGTGCCACCAGTGGAGGGAAGGGTCAGCCCCAGCATTTT | CATSGGKGQPQHF
13 | TRBJ1-2 | TRBV4-1 | . | . | TGCGCCAGCAGCCAATTTATCCAGGAAGGCTACACCTTC | CASSQFIQEGYTF
15 | TRBJ2-6 | TRBV18 | . | . | TGTGCCAGCTCACCACAAAGGGGTGGGGCCAACGTCCTGACTTTC | CASSPQRGGANVLTF
16 | TRBJ1-2 | TRBV6-1 | . | . | TGTGCCAGCAGTGAAGATAGGGGGTTTTCATTCTATGGCTACACCTTC | CASSEDRGFSFYGYTF
16 | TRBJ2-7 | TRBV7-8 | TRBD2 | . | TGTGCCAGCAGCTATCTAGCGGGGGGCCTCTCCTACGAGCAGTACTTC | CASSYLAGGLSYEQYF
16 | TRBJ2-7 | TRBV5-1 | . | . | TGCGCCAGCAGCTCAGATAACAGCGTGAGCCCCTACGAGCAGTACTTC | CASSSDNSVSPYEQYF
14 | TRBJ2-5 | TRBV20-1 | . | few | TGCAGTGCTAGTCGGGTGGAAGGAGAAGAGACCCAGTACTTC | CSASRVEGEETQYF
15 | TRBJ2-7 | TRBV7-2 | TRBD1 | few | TGTGCCAGCAGCTTAAGGGGGACAGTAGCCTACGAGCAGTACTTC | CASSLRGTVAYEQYF
14 | TRBJ2-1 | TRBV4-3 | . | many | TGCGCCAGCAGCAGGGGACTCGCGGGTAATGAGCAGTTCTTC | CASSRGLAGNEQFF
14 | TRBJ2-7 | TRBV11-2 | . | few | TGTGCCAGCAGCATTATAAGGGTTCACTACGAGCAGTACTTC | CASSIIRVHYEQYF
18 | TRBJ1-1 | TRBV7-9 | . | . | TGTGCCAGCAGCTTGGCCATAATGGGTTGGCGAGATAATACTGAAGCTTTCTTT | CASSLAIMGWRDNTEAFF
16 | TRBJ1-3 | TRBV7-9 | . | few | TGTGCCAGCAGCTTATACAGGGACCACTCTGGAAACACCATATATTTT | CASSLYRDHSGNTIYF
15 | TRBJ2-1 | TRBV7-9 | TRBD2 | once | TGTGCCAGCAGCTTAGGGGGGGGAGGGGACAATGAGCAGTTCTTC | CASSLGGGGDNEQFF